This TCR beta chain was sequenced during a study of T-cell reconstitution after alpha-beta-depleted transplantation in children. V dropped 6 bases and J dropped 2 bases, with 17 bases sitting between them. This CDR3 contains 15 residues. Comments on this clonotype: The target antigen is unknown.

Overall study findings and caveats: Several hundred rapidly expanded clones from non-depleted graft cells reportedly supplied alpha-beta T cells about two months post-transplant. Several patients had high TCRbeta diversity at day 60; it came from surviving recipient T cells and thymic progenitors.

Researchers prepared the TCRbeta library using unique molecular identifiers, the study reports. A single record per CDR3 protein comes from TCRdb applying MiXCR to the PCR reads. The sample holds some 78,000 distinct CDR3 sequences; about 14% are singletons and the top ten take 25% to 30%. The TCR originated in a male patient under 10 years old who had a stem cell transplant for acute lymphoblastic leukemia, so the T cells may come from the graft donor. The sample consisted of PBMCs, mostly from graft donor cells, taken 180 days after TCRalphabeta/CD19-depleted stem cell transplant. The chain uses TRBV12-3 or TRBV12-4 and TRBJ2-7, with D perhaps being TRBD1 or TRBD2 (5 bases each). The CDR3 region has the DNA TGTGCCAGCAGCCTTCGGGGCGTCAGGGCCTACGAGCAGTACTTC. Amino acids: CASSLRGVRAYEQYF.